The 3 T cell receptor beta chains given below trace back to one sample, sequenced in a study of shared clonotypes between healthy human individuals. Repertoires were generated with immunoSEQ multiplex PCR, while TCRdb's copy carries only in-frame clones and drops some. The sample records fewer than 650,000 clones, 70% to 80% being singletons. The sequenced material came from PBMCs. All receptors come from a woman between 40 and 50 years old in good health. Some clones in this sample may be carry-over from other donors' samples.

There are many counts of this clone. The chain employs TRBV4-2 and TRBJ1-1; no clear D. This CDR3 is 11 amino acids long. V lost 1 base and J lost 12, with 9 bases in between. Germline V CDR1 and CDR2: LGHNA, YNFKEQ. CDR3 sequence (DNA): TGTGCCAGCAGCCAAGGGGCGAGTTCTTTCTTT. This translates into CASSQGASSFF.

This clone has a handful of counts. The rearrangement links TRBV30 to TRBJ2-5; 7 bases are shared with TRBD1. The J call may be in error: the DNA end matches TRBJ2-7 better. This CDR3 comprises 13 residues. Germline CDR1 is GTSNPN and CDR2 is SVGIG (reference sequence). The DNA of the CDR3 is TGTGCCTGGAGAGGCAGGGGGACCTACGAGCAGTACTTC. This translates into CAWRGRGTYEQYF.

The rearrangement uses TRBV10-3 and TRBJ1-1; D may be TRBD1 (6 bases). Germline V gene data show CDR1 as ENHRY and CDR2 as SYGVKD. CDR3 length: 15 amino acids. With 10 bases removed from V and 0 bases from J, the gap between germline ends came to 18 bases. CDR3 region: CATLPMRGVNTEAFF. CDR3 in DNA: TGTGCCACCCTTCCTATGAGGGGGGTGAACACTGAAGCTTTCTTT.